The sequence of this T cell receptor beta chain was determined in a study of shared clonotypes between healthy human individuals. Study-level background: Donors had three CD4 naive, three CD4 memory, two CD8 naive and one CD8 memory plate apiece. Study-level points and caveats: Across a handful of donors, naive CD4 shared about 5%, naive CD8 over 3%, memory CD4 over 2%, memory CD8 0.4% to 0.5%.

Positive CCR7 selection of CD45RO-negative cells yielded the naive CD8 cells, and terminally differentiated effector memory CD45RA+ cells were excluded. About this clone: As yet, its antigen is unknown.

In germline, CDR1 is MNHEY, CDR2 SMNVEV (reference sequence). This CDR3 comprises 15 residues. Trimming cost V 5 bases and J 8 bases, with 18 bases left between them. TCRdb's table, derived via immunoSEQ multiplex PCR, lists solely in-frame clones and lacks some. The sample has hundreds of thousands of clones, roughly 98% seen once. This sequence originates from a man younger than 45 in good health. Sequenced material: naive CD8+ T cells sorted from blood. The chain carries TRBV27 and TRBJ1-4; the D gene is possibly TRBD1 (6 bases). CDR3 in DNA: TGTGCCAGCAGTACCGGAACAGGGTTAGGAGAAAAACTGTTTTTT. Amino acids: CASSTGTGLGEKLFF.